The clone carrying this TCR beta chain was seen a handful of times. No antigen is known for it. This specimen belongs to a study of shared clonotypes between healthy human individuals. General observations from the study: Estimated clonotype richness was generally higher in naive than memory subsets. The researchers took only blood, and tissue repertoires probably look different.

CDR1 and CDR2 (germline): SGHRS, YFSETQ. V dropped 4 bases and J dropped 3 bases, with 11 bases sitting between them. The CDR3 contains 13 residues. At the deep level, the assay was run. The data were produced by immunoSEQ multiplex PCR, yet TCRdb's version contains in-frame clones alone and is incomplete. The sample shows about 1.5 million clones, around 97% of them seen only once. This chain connects TRBV5-1 to TRBJ2-7, with D possibly TRBD2 on 5 matching bases. Material for sequencing was naive CD4+ T cells sorted from blood. Subset noted: CD45RA+ positively selected. This receptor was taken from a young man in good health. CDR3 sequence (DNA): TGCGCCAGCAGCGCTAGGGAGCACTACGAGCAGTACTTC. This sequence encodes CASSAREHYEQYF.